This T cell receptor beta chain originates from a study of T cell responses to AZD1222 COVID-19 vaccine (dated by TCRdb to about 2021). The study in broad terms: A total of around 240 trial participants underwent TCR sequencing, of whom roughly 210 had received two doses of AZD1222 and 26 had received two doses of the MenACWY control vaccine. Trial participants were enrolled by age into subgroups of 18-55, 56-69 and 70-plus years, and around 150, 29 and 61 TCR-sequenced participants, respectively, were included in these subgroups. The paper as a whole reports these results and caveats: Because no day 14 peak-response samples were available, repertoires were characterized only after the peak T cell response. Reportedly, close to half of the unique spike-specific TCRs recognized epitopes lying outside the regions that are mutated in the B.1.351 and B.1.1.7 variants. Participants were mostly white British and included more females than males, and it was suggested by the authors that clonal diversity may have been underestimated. After two AZD1222 doses, both the breadth and the depth of spike-specific TCRs were significantly higher than at day 0 and than in MenACWY recipients. Conclusions about previously exposed vaccinees are limited, since just six AZD1222 recipients were seropositive for SARS-CoV-2 at baseline. The vaccine-associated CD4 TCRs covered the entire spike protein, and the dominant responses fell in regions 160-218 and 743-854. The 56-69-year group was small, and its depth increase did not reach significance, likely because of low power.

The CDR3 regions of human TCRbeta chains were analyzed by immunosequencing. Per the authors' processing: TCRs in the repertoires were compared against a reference library of SARS-CoV-2-specific TCRs that had been generated with the MIRA antigen-specificity platform. Breadth was defined as the fraction of unique TCRs that were SARS-CoV-2-associated, and depth was defined as the fraction of total T cells that were SARS-CoV-2-associated. Using the MIRA data, each spike-specific TCR was assigned both to the spike region to which the TCR was reactive and to a CD4 or CD8 class. Log10-transformed breadth and depth values were compared by one-way ANOVA with Sidak's multiple comparisons tests. This is the immuneACCESS table as TCRdb keeps it, with only in-frame sequences that have V and J called. A part of the clones is gone; compared with another copy, unresolved V genes explain less than half, and the rest is unexplained. The D gene and trimming were derived from the DNA, and the V and J assignments and clone size from that table. Within this sample are about 100,000 clones, with around nine tenths of them counted one time only. The ten largest clonotypes hold 5.5% to 7% of the sample.

The time point label for this specimen denotes: about 28 days (+/-7) after the second vaccine dose. AZD1222 recipients given second doses at about 4 weeks or at about 12 weeks were pooled, since spike-specific TCR depth and breadth were not found to differ between the two schedules. Vaccinee samples came from UK trials COV001 and COV002, including a single-blind randomized controlled phase 2/3 trial of AZD1222 (ChAdOx1 nCoV-19) in healthy adults. Trial participant PBMC samples were collected at day 0 and day 28 after the second dose for TCRbeta chain sequencing. A note on this clone: Its antigen is unknown. Base quality data are lacking; no much larger clone is found one base away.

The germline V gene yields SGHRS for CDR1 and YFSETQ for CDR2. Counted from cysteine to phenylalanine, this CDR3 has 13 amino acids. The read is trimmed to its CDR3 DNA, 39 bases read in frame from base 1. Relative to germline, V is 0 bases shorter and J is 4 bases shorter, with 5 bases between their ends. The sequence was collected from an adult who received the AZD1222 COVID-19 vaccine. Source: peripheral blood, taken 28 days after the second AZD1222 dose. The V and J genes are TRBV5-1 and TRBJ1-5; the D gene remains uncertain. The CDR3 has the sequence CASSLVGNQPQHF. The nucleotides are TGCGCCAGCAGCTTGGTCGGGAATCAGCCCCAGCATTTT.